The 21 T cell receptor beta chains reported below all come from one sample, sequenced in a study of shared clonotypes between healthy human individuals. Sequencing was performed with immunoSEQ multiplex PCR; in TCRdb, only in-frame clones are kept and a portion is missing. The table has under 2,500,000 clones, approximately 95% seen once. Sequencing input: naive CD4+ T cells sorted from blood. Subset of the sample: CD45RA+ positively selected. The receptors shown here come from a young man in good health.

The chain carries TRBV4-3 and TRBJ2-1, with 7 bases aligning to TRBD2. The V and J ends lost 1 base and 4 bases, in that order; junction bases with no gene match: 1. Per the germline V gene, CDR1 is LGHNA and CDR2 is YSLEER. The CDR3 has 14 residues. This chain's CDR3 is CASSQAGLYNEQFF. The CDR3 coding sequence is TGCGCCAGCAGCCAAGCGGGACTATACAATGAGCAGTTCTTC.

In nucleotides, the CDR3 is TGCGCCAGTAGCGGGACTGTTGGTGAGCAGTTCTTC. The encoded protein is CASSGTVGEQFF. The V and J genes are TRBV10-2 and TRBJ2-1; 8 nucleotides match TRBD2. The CDR3 contains 12 residues. Germline V gives CDR1 WSHSY, CDR2 SAAADI. Trimming at V came to 9 bases and at J to 9 bases, leaving 7 bases not matched to a gene.

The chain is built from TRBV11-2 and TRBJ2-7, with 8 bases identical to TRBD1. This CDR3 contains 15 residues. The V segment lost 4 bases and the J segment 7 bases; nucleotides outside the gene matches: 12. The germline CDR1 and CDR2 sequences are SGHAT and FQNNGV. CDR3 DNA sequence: TGTGCCAGCAGCTCAACCTCAGGGGGCCGTCGGGAGCAGTACTTC. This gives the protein CASSSTSGGRREQYF.

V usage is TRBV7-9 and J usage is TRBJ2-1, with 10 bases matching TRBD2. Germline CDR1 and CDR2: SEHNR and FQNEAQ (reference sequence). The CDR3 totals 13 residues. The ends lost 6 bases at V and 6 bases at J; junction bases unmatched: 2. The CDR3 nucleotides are TGTGCCAGCAGTAGGACTAGCGGCAATGAGCAGTTCTTC. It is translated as CASSRTSGNEQFF.

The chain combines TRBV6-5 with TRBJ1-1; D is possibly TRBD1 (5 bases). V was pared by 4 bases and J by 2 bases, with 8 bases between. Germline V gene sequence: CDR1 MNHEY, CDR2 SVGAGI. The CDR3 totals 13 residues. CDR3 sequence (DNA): TGTGCCAGCAGTTTCGGGGCTAACACTGAAGCTTTCTTT. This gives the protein CASSFGANTEAFF.

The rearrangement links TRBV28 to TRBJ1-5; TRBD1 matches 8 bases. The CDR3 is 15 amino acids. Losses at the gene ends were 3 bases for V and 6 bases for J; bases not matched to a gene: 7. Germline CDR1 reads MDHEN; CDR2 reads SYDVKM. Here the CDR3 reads CASSFQAGGRQPQHF. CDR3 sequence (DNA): TGTGCCAGCAGTTTTCAGGCAGGGGGCCGTCAGCCCCAGCATTTT.

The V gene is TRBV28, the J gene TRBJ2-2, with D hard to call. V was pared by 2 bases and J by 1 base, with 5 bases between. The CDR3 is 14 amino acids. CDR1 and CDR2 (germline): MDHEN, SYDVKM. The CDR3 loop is CASSLKLNTGELFF. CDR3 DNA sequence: TGTGCCAGCAGTTTAAAACTGAACACCGGGGAGCTGTTTTTT.

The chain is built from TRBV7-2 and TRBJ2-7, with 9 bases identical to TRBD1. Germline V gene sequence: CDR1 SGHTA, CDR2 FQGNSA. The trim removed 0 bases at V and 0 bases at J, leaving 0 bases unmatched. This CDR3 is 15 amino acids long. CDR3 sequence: CASSLAGQGSYEQYF. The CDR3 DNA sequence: TGTGCCAGCAGCTTAGCGGGACAGGGCTCCTACGAGCAGTACTTC.

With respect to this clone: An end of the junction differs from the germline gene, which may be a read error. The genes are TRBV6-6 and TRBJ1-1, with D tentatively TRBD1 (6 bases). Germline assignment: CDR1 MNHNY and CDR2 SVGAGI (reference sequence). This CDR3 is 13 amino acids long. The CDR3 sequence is CAGRQDWNAEAFF. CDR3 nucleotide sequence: TGTGCCGGGAGACAGGACTGGAACGCTGAAGCTTTCTTT.

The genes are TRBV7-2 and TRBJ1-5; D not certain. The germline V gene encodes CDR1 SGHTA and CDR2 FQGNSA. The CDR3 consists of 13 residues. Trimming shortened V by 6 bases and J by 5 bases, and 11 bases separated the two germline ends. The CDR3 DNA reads TGTGCCAGCAGTTACCTGGGGTATCAGCCCCAGCATTTT. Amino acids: CASSYLGYQPQHF.

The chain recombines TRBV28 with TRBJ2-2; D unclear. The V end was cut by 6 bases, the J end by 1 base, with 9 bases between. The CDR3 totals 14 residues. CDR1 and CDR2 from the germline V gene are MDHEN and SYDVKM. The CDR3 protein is CASSNSKNTGELFF. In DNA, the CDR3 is TGTGCCAGCAGCAACAGTAAGAACACCGGGGAGCTGTTTTTT. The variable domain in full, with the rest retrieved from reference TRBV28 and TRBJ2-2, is DVKVTQSSRYLVKRTGEKVFLECVQDMDHENMFWYRQDPGLGLRLIYFSYDVKMKEKGDIPEGYSVSREKKERFSLILESASTNQTSMYLCASSNSKNTGELFFGEGSRLTVL.

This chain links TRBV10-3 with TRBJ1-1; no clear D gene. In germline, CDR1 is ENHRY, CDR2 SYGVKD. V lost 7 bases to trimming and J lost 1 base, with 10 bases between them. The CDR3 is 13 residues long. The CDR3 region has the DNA TGTGCCATCACCGACTCCCAGAACACTGAAGCTTTCTTT. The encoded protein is CAITDSQNTEAFF.

The CDR3 reads CASSQGRAGNTEAFF. The CDR3, as DNA: TGCGCCAGCAGCCAAGGCAGGGCGGGAAACACTGAAGCTTTCTTT. The J gene is TRBJ1-1, the V gene TRBV4-1; TRBD1 might be the D (5 bases). The CDR3 runs 15 residues. Trimming took 1 base from V and 2 from J, leaving 11 bases between them. Germline V gene data show CDR1 as MGHRA and CDR2 as YSYEKL.

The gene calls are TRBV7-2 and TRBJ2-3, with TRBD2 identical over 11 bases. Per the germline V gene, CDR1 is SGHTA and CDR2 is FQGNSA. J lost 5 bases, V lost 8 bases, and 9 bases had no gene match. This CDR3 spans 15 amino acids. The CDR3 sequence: CASGTSGRYEDTQYF. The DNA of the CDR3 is TGTGCCAGCGGCACTAGCGGGAGATATGAAGATACGCAGTATTTT.

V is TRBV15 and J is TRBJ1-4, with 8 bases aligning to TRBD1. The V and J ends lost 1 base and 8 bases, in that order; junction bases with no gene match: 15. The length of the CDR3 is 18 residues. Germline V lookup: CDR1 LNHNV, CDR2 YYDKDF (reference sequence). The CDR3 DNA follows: TGTGCCACCAGCAGAGCAGATGGCCGGACAGGGACTCGGGAAAAACTGTTTTTT. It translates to CATSRADGRTGTREKLFF.

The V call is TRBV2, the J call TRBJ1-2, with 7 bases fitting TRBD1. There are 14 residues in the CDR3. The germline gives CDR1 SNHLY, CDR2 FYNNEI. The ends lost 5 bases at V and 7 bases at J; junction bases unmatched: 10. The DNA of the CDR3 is TGTGCCAGCAGTTCGACAGGGCTGGGACGTGGCTACACCTTC. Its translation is CASSSTGLGRGYTF. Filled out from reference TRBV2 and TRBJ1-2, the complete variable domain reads EPEVTQTPSHQVTQMGQEVILRCVPISNHLYFYWYRQILGQKVEFLVSFYNNEISEKSEIFDDQFSVERPDGSNFTLKIRSTKLEDSAMYFCASSSTGLGRGYTFGSGTRLTVV.

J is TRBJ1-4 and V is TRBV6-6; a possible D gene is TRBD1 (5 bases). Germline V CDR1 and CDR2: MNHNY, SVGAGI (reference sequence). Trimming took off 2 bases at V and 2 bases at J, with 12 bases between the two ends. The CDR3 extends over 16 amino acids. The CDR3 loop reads CASSYPQGVTNEKLFF. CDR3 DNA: TGTGCCAGCAGTTACCCGCAGGGAGTTACTAATGAAAAACTGTTTTTT.

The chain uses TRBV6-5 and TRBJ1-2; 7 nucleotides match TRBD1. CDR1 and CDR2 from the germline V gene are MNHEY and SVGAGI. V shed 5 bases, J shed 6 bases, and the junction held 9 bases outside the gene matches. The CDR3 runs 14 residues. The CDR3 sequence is CASSGPTGNDGYTF. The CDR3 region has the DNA TGTGCCAGCAGTGGCCCGACAGGGAATGATGGCTACACCTTC.

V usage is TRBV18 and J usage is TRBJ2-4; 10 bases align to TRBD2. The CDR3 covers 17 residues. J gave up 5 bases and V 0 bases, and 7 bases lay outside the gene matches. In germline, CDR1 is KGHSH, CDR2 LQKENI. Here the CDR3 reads CASSPPRTSGLENIQYF. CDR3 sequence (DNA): TGTGCCAGCTCACCACCGAGGACTAGCGGATTGGAAAACATTCAGTACTTC.

The CDR3 spells CASSRQGLDTEAFF. In DNA form, the CDR3 reads TGTGCCAGCAGCCGACAGGGGTTGGACACTGAAGCTTTCTTT. This chain joins TRBV7-2 and TRBJ1-1; 8 bases match TRBD1. The germline gives CDR1 SGHTA, CDR2 FQGNSA. This CDR3 is built from 14 residues. V shed 5 bases and J 3 bases; nucleotides not matched to a gene: 5.

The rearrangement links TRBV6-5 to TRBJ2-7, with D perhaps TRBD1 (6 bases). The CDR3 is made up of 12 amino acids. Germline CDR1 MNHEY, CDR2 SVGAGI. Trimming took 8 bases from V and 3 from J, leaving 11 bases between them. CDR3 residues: CASADRNYEQYF. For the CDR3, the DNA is TGTGCCAGCGCGGACAGAAACTACGAGCAGTACTTC.